This T cell receptor (beta chain) came from a study of blood T cell repertoires in COVID-19. The overall study: PBMCs, B-cell-depleted T cells, or T cells provided the cDNA or gDNA that made up the material.

Germline V gene lookup returns CDR1 SGHTA and CDR2 FQGNSA. Trimming shortened V by 6 bases and J by 3 bases, and 12 bases separated the two germline ends. The CDR3 runs to 14 residues. The table came from immunoSEQ multiplex PCR; TCRdb's copy has only in-frame clones and leaves some out. The profile shows some 130,000 clones, roughly 88% of them singletons. Sample: peripheral blood. The V and J genes are TRBV7-2 and TRBJ1-5; possible D gene TRBD1, 5 bases. This TCR came from a man aged 50-60 years with acute or convalescent COVID-19. CDR3 nucleotide sequence: TGTGCCAGCAGTTTTTCAGGGAACAATCAGCCCCAGCATTTT. Protein sequence: CASSFSGNNQPQHF.